Below are 32 T cell receptor delta chains sequenced from a single sample in a study of gamma-delta T cells after stem cell transplantation (dated by TCRdb to 2016 to 2017). The library was built by means of RT-PCR. Sequencing was performed on an Illumina MiSeq. Clone calls in TCRdb were regenerated from the public reads with CATT, after which identical DNA sequences shared one row. This sample is represented by roughly 1,300 delta-chain clones; 10% of them were singletons. The ten biggest clones cover roughly 60% of the sample. Sequencing was carried out using gamma-delta T cells. These receptors came from a human donor. It is not recorded whose cells these are; they may come from a transplant donor.

The chain employs TRDV1 and TRDJ1; 12 bases are shared with TRDD3. The J segment lost 4 bases and the V segment lost 0 bases, leaving 27 bases of the junction unmatched. The CDR3 totals 24 residues. The germline gives CDR1 TSWWSYY, CDR2 QGS. In DNA, the CDR3 is TGTGCTCTTGGGGAACTAGAAGCCATATTCCTACCACTGGGGGATACACGGTCCAACGATAAACTCATCTTT. Translation: CALGELEAIFLPLGDTRSNDKLIF.

This clone occurred a few times. Germline is not matched at one junction end, which may reflect a read error. This chain connects TRDV2 to TRDJ3; D unresolved. CDR1 and CDR2 from the germline V gene are GEAIGNYY and EKD. This CDR3 comprises 18 residues. In DNA form, the CDR3 reads TGTGCCTGTGACATTTCCCTCTTCGGCTCCTTGTACACCCTACAGATGTTTTTC. As protein: CACDISLFGSLYTLQMFF.

The chain combines TRDV2 with TRDJ1, with D unresolved. TCRdb lists no J gene, so it was determined here by aligning the DNA to germline. The CDR3 has 21 residues. The V gene's germline CDR1 is GEAIGNYY and CDR2 EKD. Trimming stripped 0 bases from V and 4 bases from J, with 32 bases between. The chain's CDR3 is CACDTVTVVYNVTSYIDKLIF. As DNA, the CDR3 is TGTGCCTGTGACACCGTCACTGTGGTATACAACGTGACTTCGTACATCGATAAACTCATCTTT.

Regarding this clone: TCRdb pairs this DNA with a much larger clone's protein that differs at residue 3, likely a read error; the protein shown was translated from the DNA. The CDR3 loop is CAWDTLKLLGDTTDKLIF. The CDR3 nucleotides are TGTGCCTGGGACACCCTAAAATTACTGGGGGATACGACCGATAAACTCATCTTT. V gene TRDV2 combines with J gene TRDJ1; TRDD3 matches 13 bases. This CDR3 is built from 18 residues. CDR1 GEAIGNYY and CDR2 EKD come from the germline V gene.

There are a few counts of this clone. The rearrangement links TRDV2 to TRDJ1; TRDD2 or TRDD3 may be the D gene (5 bases each). The germline CDR1 and CDR2 sequences are GEAIGNYY and EKD. The CDR3 spans 17 residues. The germline V and J ends were trimmed by 1 base and 10 bases, with 27 bases remaining between them. The CDR3 nucleotides read TGTGCCTGTGACACAGCCTCCAACCGGGGTCCCTTCGGGGGACTCATCTTT. It specifies CACDTASNRGPFGGLIF.

In its sample, this clone is medium-sized. V is TRDV2 and J is TRDJ1; 9 nucleotides line up with TRDD3. Per germline, CDR1 GEAIGNYY and CDR2 EKD. This CDR3 comprises 17 residues. The ends lost 3 bases at V and 0 bases at J; junction bases unmatched: 10. CDR3 bases: TGTGCCTGTGACTTACTGGGGGAGGAGACCTACACCGATAAACTCATCTTT. Its translation is CACDLLGEETYTDKLIF.

The genes are TRDV1 and TRDJ1; no definite D call. Germline CDR1 TSWWSYY, CDR2 QGS. Trimming removed 0 bases at V and 3 bases at J, with 29 bases between. This CDR3 contains 21 residues. The CDR3 region has the DNA TGTGCTCTTGGGGAACTTGGTCGCCCGGCACGTTTTCTTGAGAGGGCCGATAAACTCATCTTT. Protein sequence: CALGELGRPARFLERADKLIF.

The assigned J gene is TRDJ1, but the V gene is uncalled; TRDD3, the table's D call, was not compared with the DNA. CDR3 length: 23 amino acids. The CDR3 bases are TGTGCTCTTGGGGAACATCTTCCTACGATCTGGGGTCTCCCCGCCGTGGACACCGATAAACTCATCTTT. It is translated as CALGEHLPTIWGLPAVDTDKLIF.

As DNA, the CDR3 is TGTGCCTGTGACACCGCGGGGACCTCCGGCCCCTATGAAACCGATAAACTCATCTTT. This gives the protein CACDTAGTSGPYETDKLIF. The chain recombines TRDV2 with TRDJ1; D may be TRDD3 (5 bases). The CDR3 runs to 19 residues. The germline V gene encodes CDR1 GEAIGNYY and CDR2 EKD. Trimming took off 0 bases at V and 2 bases at J, with 24 bases between the two ends.

The CDR3: CACDPLGGADKLIF. CDR3 DNA: TGTGCCTGTGACCCCCTGGGTGGCGCCGATAAACTCATCTTT. The V and J genes are TRDV2 and TRDJ1; possible D gene TRDD3, 5 bases. The germline V gene has CDR1 GEAIGNYY and CDR2 EKD. The V gene lost 3 bases and the J gene lost 3 bases, with 13 bases spanning the gap. There are 14 residues in the CDR3.

The V and J genes are TRDV2 and TRDJ1, with a tentative D call TRDD3 (5 bases). No J segment appears in TCRdb, so it was assigned here by matching the sequence to germline. CDR1 is GEAIGNYY, CDR2 EKD, per germline. The V end lost 0 bases, the J end lost 0 bases, and 16 bases lay between the germline ends. This CDR3 region has 17 residues. In nucleotides, the CDR3 is TGTGCCTGTGACACCGTGGCGGGGGTCCTGTACACCGATAAACTCATCTTT. Translating it yields CACDTVAGVLYTDKLIF.

This clone was seen only a few times. CDR3 DNA: TGTGCCTTTAAACGATCCCTCCAACGCTACCCGTACTGGGGGATACATGGCACCGATAAACTCATCTTT. Protein product: CAFKRSLQRYPYWGIHGTDKLIF. The rearrangement uses TRDV3 and TRDJ1; 12 nucleotides align to TRDD3. After removal of 1 base from V and 1 base from J, the junction contained 28 bases not matched to a gene. The CDR3 sequence is 23 residues long. Germline CDR1 reads TVYSNPD; CDR2 reads GDNSRS (reference sequence).

This clone was seen a few times. TCRdb pairs this DNA with a much larger clone's protein that differs at residue 15, likely a read error; the protein shown was translated from the DNA. V gene TRDV2 combines with J gene TRDJ1; 11 nucleotides match TRDD3. In germline, CDR1 is GEAIGNYY, CDR2 EKD. The CDR3 contains 18 residues. The CDR3 sequence: CACDIVGDTRSYTDRLIF. The CDR3 DNA reads TGTGCCTGTGACATAGTGGGGGATACGCGATCTTACACCGATAGACTCATCTTT.

Comments on this clone: It is likely a read error: a sequence one base away is far more abundant. Different DNA sequences within this sample yield the same CDR3. The chain is built from TRDV2 and TRDJ1, with D perhaps matching TRDD3 (6 bases). CDR1 and CDR2 (germline): GEAIGNYY, EKD. There are 18 residues in the CDR3. For the CDR3, the DNA is TGTGCCTGTGACACCGTTGGGGGTCCCCCCTATGGGACCGATAAACTCATCTTC. Its protein is CACDTVGGPPYGTDKLIF.

Turning to this clone: TCRdb shows a much larger clone's protein in place of this DNA's translation, and the two differ at residue 17, likely through a read error; the protein shown is translated from the DNA. The rearrangement links TRDV2 to TRDJ1, with 11 positions matching TRDD3. This CDR3 is 21 amino acids long. Germline V gene lookup returns CDR1 GEAIGNYY and CDR2 EKD. CDR3: CACDTVSLGDTSTQSTHKLIF. CDR3 DNA: TGTGCCTGTGACACCGTGTCGCTGGGGGATACTTCTACTCAATCCACCCATAAACTCATCTTT.

This chain links TRDV1 with TRDJ1, with D uncertain. Germline CDR1 TSWWSYY, CDR2 QGS. There are 22 residues in the CDR3. Trimming shortened V by 2 bases and J by 0 bases, and 31 bases separated the two germline ends. CDR3 sequence (DNA): TGTGCTCTTGGGGAAGGGTCGGTACCTTATCCCCCCTTGGTGACATACACCGATAAACTCATCTTT. This encodes CALGEGSVPYPPLVTYTDKLIF.

Judged by abundance, this clone is medium-sized (0.01 to 0.1%). The protein TCRdb lists belongs to a much larger clone and differs from this DNA's translation at residue 6, which points to a read error; the protein shown is made from the DNA. The chain combines TRDV2 with TRDJ1, with a possible D match to TRDD3 (6 bases). The J gene was not available in TCRdb and was assigned here by matching the DNA to germline segments. CDR1 is GEAIGNYY and CDR2 is EKD in the germline V gene. CDR3 size: 18 residues. V lost 0 bases, J lost 2 bases, and 21 bases lay in between. This CDR3 reads CACDTGGGPPYGTDKLIF. The CDR3 DNA sequence: TGTGCCTGTGACACCGGTGGGGGTCCCCCCTATGGGACCGATAAACTCATCTTT.

This clone was seen only a few times. J is TRDJ1 and V is TRDV2; 13 bases align to TRDD3. The J call may be incorrect, as the DNA end agrees better with TRDJ2. CDR1 and CDR2 (germline): GEAIGNYY, EKD. There are 17 residues in the CDR3. This chain's CDR3 is CACDTLLGDTPGDKLFF. CDR3 coding DNA: TGTGCCTGTGACACCTTACTGGGGGATACGCCCGGCGATAAACTCTTCTTT.

With regard to this clone: The protein TCRdb gives is from a much larger clone and does not agree with this DNA's translation at residue 11, likely a read error; the protein shown here comes from the DNA. This chain connects TRDV2 to TRDJ1, with 10 bases that match TRDD3. The J gene is absent in TCRdb and was assigned here via DNA matching to germline. The CDR3 has 18 amino acids. The germline V gene encodes CDR1 GEAIGNYY and CDR2 EKD. V shed 2 bases and J 0 bases; nucleotides not matched to a gene: 11. The CDR3 sequence: CACDRGGDTRPYTDKLIF. CDR3 sequence (DNA): TGTGCCTGTGACAGAGGGGGGGATACGCGACCTTACACCGATAAACTCATCTTT.

The rearrangement uses TRDV2 and TRDJ1, with D perhaps given as TRDD2 or TRDD3 (5 bases each). TCRdb does not report a J gene; here it was assigned by matching the DNA to germline references. CDR3 size: 20 residues. V lost 2 bases and J 0 bases, leaving 27 bases between the germline ends. Germline V CDR1 and CDR2: GEAIGNYY, EKD. CDR3 sequence: CACDSLSSSSRGAYTDKLIF. CDR3 coding DNA: TGTGCCTGTGACAGCCTAAGCTCATCTTCCCGGGGGGCGTACACCGATAAACTCATCTTT.

A word on this clone: A far larger clone is one base from this, pointing to a likely read error. Other nucleotide sequences in the sample specify the same CDR3. The genes are TRDV2 and TRDJ1; 9 nucleotides line up with TRDD3. The CDR3 has 15 amino acids. CDR1 and CDR2 from the germline V gene are GEAIGNYY and EKD. CDR3 coding DNA: TGTGCCTGTGACACCGTGGGGGATAAAACCGATAAGCTCATCTTT. Its protein product is CACDTVGDKTDKLIF.

This clone is termed medium-sized (0.01 to 0.1%). This chain links TRDV2 with TRDJ1; 11 bases map to TRDD3. CDR1 and CDR2 from the germline V gene are GEAIGNYY and EKD. This CDR3 comprises 17 residues. The ends lost 0 bases at V and 0 bases at J; junction bases unmatched: 5. As DNA, the CDR3 is TGTGCCTGTGACACCCTAACTGGGGGATATAACACCGATAAACTCATCTTT. Residues: CACDTLTGGYNTDKLIF.

This clone was seen a few times. The amino acid sequence in TCRdb belongs to a much larger clone and departs from this DNA's translation at residue 11, likely a sequencing read error; the sequence shown is translated from the DNA. The CDR3 spells CACDTVESNRCTGGLTDKLIF. In DNA form, the CDR3 reads TGTGCCTGTGACACCGTTGAGTCCAACCGGTGTACTGGGGGACTCACCGATAAACTCATCTTT. This chain links TRDV2 with TRDJ1; 9 bases are a match to TRDD3. The CDR3 is made up of 21 amino acids. CDR1 GEAIGNYY and CDR2 EKD come from the germline V gene. The J segment lost 1 base and the V segment lost 0 bases, leaving 20 bases of the junction unmatched.

This clone has a handful of counts. The gene calls are TRDV2 and TRDJ1, with TRDD3 identical over 7 bases. The J gene was not available in TCRdb and was assigned here by matching the DNA to germline segments. Germline CDR1 is GEAIGNYY and CDR2 is EKD. The V segment lost 0 bases and the J segment 2 bases; nucleotides outside the gene matches: 2. The CDR3 extends over 14 amino acids. The CDR3 nucleotides are TGTGCCTGTGACACCTTGGGGGAGACCGATAAACTCATCTTT. Its translation is CACDTLGETDKLIF.

This clone showed up just a few times. A read error is possible here, since a much larger clone lies one base away. The CDR3: CACEPRGRTDKLIF. The DNA for the CDR3 is TGTGCCTGTGAGCCACGGGGGCGGACCGATAAACTCATCTTT. The chain couples TRDV2 to TRDJ1; possibly TRDD3 for D (5 bases). Here the J gene was assigned by germline matching of the DNA, as TCRdb has none. Germline loops: CDR1 GEAIGNYY, CDR2 EKD. CDR3 length equals 14 residues. Trimming removed 4 bases at V and 2 bases at J, with 13 bases between.

As concerns this clone: Translating this DNA gives a protein that differs at residue 11 from the TCRdb one, which belongs to a much larger clone; a read error is likely, and the protein shown is this translation. The chain links TRDV2 to TRDJ1; TRDD3 matches 7 bases. Germline values: CDR1 GEAIGNYY, CDR2 EKD. The CDR3 runs 18 residues. The V and J ends lost 0 bases and 2 bases, in that order; junction bases with no gene match: 14. For the CDR3, the DNA is TGTGCCTGTGACACCCTAAAATTACTGGGGAATACGACCGATAAACTCATCTTT. Protein product: CACDTLKLLGNTTDKLIF.

This clone was seen a few times. TCRdb attributes to this sequence the protein of a much larger clone, which differs from the DNA translation at residue 15; a read error is likely, and the protein displayed is translated from the DNA. V gene TRDV2 combines with J gene TRDJ1; 10 bases are a match to TRDD3. TCRdb lists no J gene, so it was determined here by aligning the DNA to germline. The germline gives CDR1 GEAIGNYY, CDR2 EKD. The CDR3 runs to 18 residues. CDR3 residues: CACDRGGDTRSYTDELIF. For the CDR3, the DNA is TGTGCCTGTGACAGAGGGGGGGATACGCGATCTTACACCGATGAACTCATCTTT.

This clone is judged large. This chain joins TRDV2 and TRDJ1; 10 bases line up with TRDD3. Germline lookup yields CDR1 GEAIGNYY and CDR2 EKD. The CDR3 length is 18 residues. The junction had 11 bases not matched to a gene; V was cut back by 2 bases and J by 0 bases. CDR3 nucleotides: TGTGCCTGTGACAGAGGGGGGGATACGCGATCTTACACCGATAAACTCATCTTT. Protein: CACDRGGDTRSYTDKLIF.

J is TRDJ1 and V is TRDV2; 7 nucleotides match TRDD3. Trimming cost V 3 bases and J 0 bases; bases outside gene matches: 15. CDR1 is GEAIGNYY and CDR2 is EKD in the germline V gene. CDR3 length equals 18 residues. CDR3 in DNA: TGTGCCTGTGACCGAGTACTGGGGTCCCTGGGGGACACCGATAAACTCATCTTT. Protein: CACDRVLGSLGDTDKLIF.

A word on this clone: The same CDR3 arises from other DNA sequences in this sample as well. The rearrangement links TRDV2 to TRDJ1; 10 bases are a match to TRDD3. TCRdb carries no J gene annotation; the J gene was assigned here by matching the DNA with germline. V was pared by 0 bases and J by 2 bases, with 11 bases of the junction left unmatched. CDR3 length equals 18 residues. Germline V lookup: CDR1 GEAIGNYY, CDR2 EKD. CDR3 DNA: TGTGCCTGTGACACCAGAAAATTAAGGGGGGATACGACCGATAAACTCATCTTT. This encodes CACDTRKLRGDTTDKLIF.

Worth noting for this clone: TCRdb's protein for this DNA is that of a much larger clone and differs from the translation at residue 3, likely a read error; the protein shown is the DNA translation. The same CDR3 arises from other DNA sequences in this sample as well. The chain combines TRDV2 with TRDJ1; 10 bases are shared with TRDD3. As TCRdb names no J gene, one was assigned here on the basis of a DNA match to germline. CDR3 length: 18 amino acids. The V gene's germline CDR1 is GEAIGNYY and CDR2 EKD. The CDR3 DNA follows: TGTGCCAGTGACAGAGGGGGGGATACGCGATCTTACACCGATAAACTCATCTTT. Its translation: CASDRGGDTRSYTDKLIF.

This clone was seen only a few times. The chain has TRDV2 and TRDJ1, with D maybe TRDD3 (6 bases). The CDR3 has 19 amino acids. In germline, CDR1 is GEAIGNYY, CDR2 EKD. Trimming cost V 2 bases and J 0 bases, with 24 bases left between them. The CDR3 here is CACDNLVGGTRSYTDKLIF. DNA of the CDR3: TGTGCCTGTGACAACCTGGTGGGGGGGACCCGCTCGTACACCGATAAACTCATCTTT.